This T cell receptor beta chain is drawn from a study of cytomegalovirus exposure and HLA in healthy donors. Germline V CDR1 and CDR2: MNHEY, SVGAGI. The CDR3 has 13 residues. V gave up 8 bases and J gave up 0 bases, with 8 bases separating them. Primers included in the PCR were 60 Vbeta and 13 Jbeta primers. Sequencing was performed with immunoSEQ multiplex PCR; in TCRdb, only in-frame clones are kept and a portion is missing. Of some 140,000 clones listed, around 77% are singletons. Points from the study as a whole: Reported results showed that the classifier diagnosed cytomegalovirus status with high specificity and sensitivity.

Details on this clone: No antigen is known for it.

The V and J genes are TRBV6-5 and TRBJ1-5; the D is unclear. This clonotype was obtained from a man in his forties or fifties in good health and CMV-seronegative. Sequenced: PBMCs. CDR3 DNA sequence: TGTGCCAGCGGAGCGGGTAGCAATCAGCCCCAGCATTTT. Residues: CASGAGSNQPQHF.